Listed below are T cell receptor beta chains from one sample, sequenced in a study of vaccination and CD4 T cells after COVID-19. Using its own MiXCR run on the PCR reads, TCRdb lists one record per CDR3 protein. This table has about 16,000 distinct CDR3 sequences, about 46% appearing once. Their antigens are not known. Sequencing was carried out using CD4+ T cells from blood, cultured in vitro. Receptor source: a human donor who had recovered from COVID-19. Both conserved end residues are part of each CDR3. A D gene is named only where the DNA matches it firmly. Size values are once, few and many counts, or a class for expanded clones, and some rows have none.

. TRBJ1-3 TRBV7-6 TRBD1 TGTGCCAGCAGCCCAGGACAGGTTGGAACTGGAAACACCATATATTTT CASSPGQVGTGNTIYF
few TRBJ1-6 TRBV24-1 TRBD1 TGTGCCACCCCGGGACAGCCAAATTCACCCCTCCACTTT CATPGQPNSPLHF
. TRBJ2-1 TRBV11-3 TRBD2 TGTGCCAGCAGCTCCGGGACTAGCATATACAATGAGCAGTTCTTC CASSSGTSIYNEQFF
. TRBJ2-5 TRBV7-3 . TGTGCCAGCAGCCTCAGCTCCGGGGGGACCCAGTACTTC CASSLSSGGTQYF
. TRBJ1-5 TRBV28 TRBD1 TGTGCCAGCAGTTTATTTGGCAGGGGGAATCAGCCCCAGCATTTT CASSLFGRGNQPQHF
few TRBJ1-1 TRBV6-1 TRBD1 TGTGCCAGCAGTCGTCCCGGGACAGGGCTGAACACTGAAGCTTTCTTT CASSRPGTGLNTEAFF
. TRBJ2-3 TRBV20-1 TRBD2 TGCAGTGCTAGAGATCGGGGGGGCCTAGACACGCAGTATTTT CSARDRGGLDTQYF
. TRBJ1-1 TRBV2 . TGTGCCAGCACCTCACATGGGAACACTGAAGCTTTCTTT CASTSHGNTEAFF
few TRBJ2-5 TRBV7-2 . TGTGCCAGCAGCTTACAAAGGGGGGGCAGTGGAGAGACCCAGTACTTC CASSLQRGGSGETQYF
. TRBJ2-2 TRBV7-9 TRBD1 TGTGCCAGCAACCCACAGGGGTGGGCCGGGGAGCTGTTTTTT CASNPQGWAGELFF
. TRBJ1-2 TRBV25-1 . TGTGCCAGCAGTGAAGCGCAGGGTTATGGCTACACCTTC CASSEAQGYGYTF
once TRBJ1-6 TRBV5-5 TRBD1 TGTGCCAGCAGCCGGGACAGGGGCTCACCCCTCCACTTT CASSRDRGSPLHF
. TRBJ2-5 TRBV6-1 TRBD2 TGTGCCAGCAGTGAAGAAAGCGGGACCGGGGGGGGAGAGACCCAGTACTTC CASSEESGTGGGETQYF
. TRBJ1-2 TRBV5-1 TRBD1 TGCGCCAGCAGCTTGGGGGACAGGGGAATGGGCTATGGCTACACCTTC CASSLGDRGMGYGYTF
. TRBJ1-6 TRBV11-3 . TGTGCCAGCAGTCCCCCGGGGGGGAGGAATTCACCCCTCCACTTT CASSPPGGRNSPLHF
few TRBJ1-2 TRBV21-1 . TGTGCCAGCAACCAGACCGGGACAGGGGGTGGCTACACCTTC CASNQTGTGGGYTF
few TRBJ1-2 TRBV2 . TGTGCCAGCAGTGAGTCCCCACTTTATGGCTACACCTTC CASSESPLYGYTF
. TRBJ1-1 TRBV27 . TGTGCCAGCAGTTTACGAGGAGGAAGGAACACTGAAGCTTTCTTT CASSLRGGRNTEAFF
. TRBJ1-5 TRBV6-1 . TGTGCCAGCAGGAGAGACAGGAGCAATCAGCCCCAGCATTTT CASRRDRSNQPQHF
few TRBJ1-1 TRBV6-1 . TGTGCCAGCAGTGATGTTTGGTCTGAAGCTTTCTTT CASSDVWSEAFF
few TRBJ2-2 TRBV24-1 TRBD2 TGTGCCACCAGTGAATTACCCGTATGGACTAGCGGGAGGGCCAGTCTAGGCACCGGGGAGCTGTTTTTT CATSELPVWTSGRASLGTGELFF
once TRBJ2-5 TRBV5-4 TRBD1 TGTGCCAGCAGCTCCGGCCGGGACAGGGGGTGGGTTGAGACCCAGTACTTC CASSSGRDRGWVETQYF
few TRBJ1-2 TRBV20-1 . TGCAGTGCTCCTCTGGGATACTATGGCTACACCTTC CSAPLGYYGYTF
few TRBJ1-2 TRBV28 . TGTGCCAGCAGAACAGGGATTGGGTATGGCTACACCTTC CASRTGIGYGYTF
. TRBJ2-7 TRBV28 . TGTGCCACCCACGGACCTGACGTTTATAAGGGGTTGACTTACGAGCAGTACTTC CATHGPDVYKGLTYEQYF
few TRBJ2-1 TRBV11-2 . TGTGCCAGCAGCTTAGCTTACAATGAGCAGTTCTTC CASSLAYNEQFF
. TRBJ1-2 TRBV29-1 . TGCAGCGTGGATGGTGCCGGGGGCTATGGCTACACCTTC CSVDGAGGYGYTF
large TRBJ1-1 TRBV12-5 . TGTGCTAGTGGCCTAAACACTGAAGCTTTCTTT CASGLNTEAFF
. TRBJ2-7 TRBV11-2 . TGTGCCAGCAGCTTACGGCAGACCTACGAGCAGTACTTC CASSLRQTYEQYF
. TRBJ2-7 TRBV6-1 TRBD1 TGTGCCAGCAGCATCCTTCCGGGACAGGGTGACTACGAGCAGTACTTC CASSILPGQGDYEQYF
few TRBJ2-2 TRBV7-7 TRBD1 TGTGCTAGCGCTCGGGACAGAAACACCGGGGAGCTGTTTTTT CASARDRNTGELFF
. TRBJ2-1 TRBV30 . TGTGCCTGGAAGGGCGGCAGTGAGCAGTTCTTC CAWKGGSEQFF
. TRBJ2-1 TRBV7-8 . TGTGCCAGCAGCGTGAACCTGCATGAGCAGTTCTTC CASSVNLHEQFF
. TRBJ1-5 TRBV6-1 . TGTGCCAGCAGCCCCAGGGCGGGTCAGCCCCAGCATTTT CASSPRAGQPQHF
few TRBJ2-5 TRBV6-2/TRBV6-3 . TGTGCCAGCAGTTACCCCGTGGGTCCTACGGGAGAGACCCAGTACTTC CASSYPVGPTGETQYF
. TRBJ2-1 TRBV20-1 TRBD2 TGCAGTGCTAGAACCGGGACTAGCGCTAACAATGAGCAGTTCTTC CSARTGTSANNEQFF
. TRBJ1-4 TRBV5-4 . TGTGCCAGCAGCTTATCCCCCGGGGGTAGTGAAAAACTGTTTTTT CASSLSPGGSEKLFF
few TRBJ1-1 TRBV28 . TGTGCCAGCAGTTTCGGGTCGGGGACTGAAGCTTTCTTT CASSFGSGTEAFF
. TRBJ1-1 TRBV14 . TGTGCCAGCAGCCGAATACGAGGGGGCACTGAAGCTTTCTTT CASSRIRGGTEAFF
few TRBJ1-3 TRBV7-9 . TGTGCCAGCGACACATTACCGCTCTCTGGAAACACCATATATTTT CASDTLPLSGNTIYF
. TRBJ1-3 TRBV6-5 . TGTGCCAGCAGTTACCGAGGGCAGATTGGAAACACCATATATTTT CASSYRGQIGNTIYF
. TRBJ1-1 TRBV18 TRBD1 TGTGCCAGCTCACCGTATGGACAGGTTGAAGCTTTCTTT CASSPYGQVEAFF
. TRBJ2-7 TRBV7-2 TRBD2 TGTGCCAGCAGCTTAGGAGGTGGGAGGGCAGCAAGCTCCTACGAGCAGTACTTC CASSLGGGRAASSYEQYF
few TRBJ2-7 TRBV7-2 TRBD1 TGTGCCAGCAGCTCCTTCCCGCCGGGACAGGGGCAAGGCGAGCAGTACTTC CASSSFPPGQGQGEQYF
. TRBJ1-6 TRBV20-1 . TGCAGTGCTAGACAGAATTATAATTCACCCCTCCACTTT CSARQNYNSPLHF
. TRBJ2-7 TRBV7-9 . TGTGCCAGCAGCCCCCACGGGTACGAGCAGTACTTC CASSPHGYEQYF
few TRBJ1-1 TRBV6-2/TRBV6-3 . TGTGCCAGCAGCCCTCTAGTTCCGGGGGAGAACACTGAAGCTTTCTTT CASSPLVPGENTEAFF
few TRBJ2-7 TRBV6-1 . TGTGCCAGCAGCCGAGACAGAACCTACGAGCAGTACTTC CASSRDRTYEQYF
medium-sized TRBJ1-2 TRBV20-1 . TGCAGTGCTTTTCGTCCAGATGACTATGGCTACACCTTC CSAFRPDDYGYTF
. TRBJ1-6 TRBV29-1 . TGCAGCGCTTCCATTGGGGATTCACCCCTCCACTTT CSASIGDSPLHF
. TRBJ2-2 TRBV7-2 . TGTGCCAGCAGCTTAGAGCGTACTCTGAACACCGGGGAGCTGTTTTTT CASSLERTLNTGELFF
. TRBJ1-5 TRBV27 TRBD1 TGTGCCAGCAGTGAGGCAGGAGGGACAGGGCTATATAGCAATCAGCCCCAGCATTTT CASSEAGGTGLYSNQPQHF
. TRBJ2-7 TRBV5-1 . TGCGCCAGCAGCCCCGGGGTATTGGGCCACGAGCAGTACTTC CASSPGVLGHEQYF
. TRBJ2-6 TRBV7-6 . TGTGCCAGCAGCTTACGACGGGCCTCTGGGGCCAACGTCCTGACTTTC CASSLRRASGANVLTF
. TRBJ2-2 TRBV6-1 . TGTGCCAGCAGTGAATCCAGGACCGGGGAGCTGTTTTTT CASSESRTGELFF
. TRBJ2-2 TRBV6-5 . TGTGCCAGCAGTTTTCAGGGGACCACCGGGGAGCTGTTTTTT CASSFQGTTGELFF
. TRBJ2-5 TRBV24-1 . TGTGCCACCAGTGATTTGCAAATAACAAAAGAGACCCAGTACTTC CATSDLQITKETQYF